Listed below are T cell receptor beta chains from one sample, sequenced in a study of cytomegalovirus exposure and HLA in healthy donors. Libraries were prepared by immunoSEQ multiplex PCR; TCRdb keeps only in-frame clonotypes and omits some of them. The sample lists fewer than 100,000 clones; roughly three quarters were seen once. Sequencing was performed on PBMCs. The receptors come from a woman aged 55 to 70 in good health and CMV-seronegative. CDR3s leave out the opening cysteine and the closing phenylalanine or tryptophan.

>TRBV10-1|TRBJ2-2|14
ASSGTGTGKTGELF
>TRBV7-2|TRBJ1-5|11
ASSLQGFQPQH
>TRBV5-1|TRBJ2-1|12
ASSLGADYNEQF
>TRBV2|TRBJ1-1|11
ASSKTANTEAF
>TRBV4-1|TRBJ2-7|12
ASSRATGVDEQY
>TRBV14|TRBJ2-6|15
ASSLSGGAVWANVLT
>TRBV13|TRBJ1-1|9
ASSRDTEAF
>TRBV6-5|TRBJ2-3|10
ASSSLTDTQY
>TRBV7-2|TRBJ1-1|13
ASSPANPGITEAF
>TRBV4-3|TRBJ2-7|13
ASSQEWAGIGEQY
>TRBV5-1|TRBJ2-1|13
ASSLGKGVYNEQF
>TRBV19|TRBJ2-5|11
ASRQGLFSTQY
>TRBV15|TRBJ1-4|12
ATRDRGSNEKLF
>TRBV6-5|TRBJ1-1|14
ASSYSSRGSGTEAF
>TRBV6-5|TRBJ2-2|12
ASSWGQLTGELF
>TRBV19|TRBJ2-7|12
ASSTTGGAGEQY
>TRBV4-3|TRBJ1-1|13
ASSPRAGGGTEAF
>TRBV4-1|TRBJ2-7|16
ASSQGLWAADLFYEQY
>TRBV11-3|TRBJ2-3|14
ASSLGWRGSTDTQY
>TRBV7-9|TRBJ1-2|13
ASSLVVRYNYGYT
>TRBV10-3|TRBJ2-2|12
AIRDRSPGGELF
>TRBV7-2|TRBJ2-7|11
ASRGTVPYEQY
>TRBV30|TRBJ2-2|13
AWSQGRGDTGELF
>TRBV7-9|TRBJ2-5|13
ASSLSSGRSETQY
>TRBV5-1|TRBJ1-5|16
ARLLFDRGRVSNQPQH
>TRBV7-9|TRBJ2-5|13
ASSLAMTGTETQY
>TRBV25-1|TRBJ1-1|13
ASSMRGGLNTEAF
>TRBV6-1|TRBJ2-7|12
ASSERSEGAEQY
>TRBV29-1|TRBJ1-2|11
SVETGGYYGYT
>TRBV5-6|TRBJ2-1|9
ASSNREHQF
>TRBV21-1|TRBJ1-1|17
ASSKELPRSREGGTEAF
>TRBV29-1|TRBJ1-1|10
SVGQGNLVAF
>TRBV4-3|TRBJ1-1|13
ASSQNRVRYTEAF
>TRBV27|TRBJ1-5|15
ASSLGDRGIGNQPQH
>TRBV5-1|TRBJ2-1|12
ASSIGQGPNEQF
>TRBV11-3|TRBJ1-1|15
ASSLGSQTGRNTEAF
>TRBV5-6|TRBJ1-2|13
ASSLGTGEYYGYT
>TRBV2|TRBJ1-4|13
ASRETQAFNEKLF
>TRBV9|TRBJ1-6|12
ASSVDTGDSPLH
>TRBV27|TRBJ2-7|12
ASSLRRFSYEQY
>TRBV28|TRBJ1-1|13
ASSIPQGASTEAF
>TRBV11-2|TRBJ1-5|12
ASSTGGNNQPQH
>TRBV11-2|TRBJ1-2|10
ASSLGLDGYT
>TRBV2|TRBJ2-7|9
ASSYTYEQY
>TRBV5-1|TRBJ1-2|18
ASSRKTSVGQGHTYYGYT